The 24 T cell receptor beta chains reported below all come from one sample, sequenced in a study of neurological immune-mediated disorders. MiXCR was run by TCRdb on the 5' RACE reads, yielding one entry per CDR3 protein. The sample yields about 60,000 distinct CDR3 sequences, approximately 12% seen once. Described time point: longitudinal time-point 1 (baseline). The sample consisted of PBMCs. Source of these receptors: a male donor with HTLV-1-associated myelopathy (HAM/TSP).

This clonotype was seen repeatedly, ten times or more. V is TRBV5-1 and J is TRBJ1-2; D is perhaps TRBD1 (5 bases). This CDR3 is built from 16 residues. Germline CDR1 reads SGHRS; CDR2 reads YFSETQ. Trimming left V 0 bases short and J 6 bases short, with 18 bases between. The CDR3, as DNA: TGCGCCAGCAGCTTGGGCCAGGGACGCGGTAGAGATGGCTACACCTTC. Encoded protein: CASSLGQGRGRDGYTF.

This clonotype was detected ten times or more. J is TRBJ2-3 and V is TRBV5-1; 9 nucleotides agree with TRBD2. Germline V gives CDR1 SGHRS, CDR2 YFSETQ. The V gene end was trimmed by 4 bases and the J gene end by 2 bases; junction bases not matched to a gene: 8. This CDR3 spans 16 amino acids. The CDR3 sequence is CASSPGTSWDTDTQYF. The CDR3, as DNA: TGCGCCAGCAGCCCCGGGACTAGCTGGGACACAGATACGCAGTATTTT. Combining the CDR3 with reference TRBV5-1 and TRBJ2-3 gives the whole variable domain KAGVTQTPRYLIKTRGQQVTLSCSPISGHRSVSWYQQTPGQGLQFLFEYFSETQRNKGNFPGRFSGRQFSNSRSEMNVSTLELGDSALYLCASSPGTSWDTDTQYFGPGTRLTVL.

This clonotype has only one observation. The chain recombines TRBV6-4 with TRBJ2-1; the D gene is possibly TRBD2 (7 bases). V was pared by 2 bases and J by 7 bases, with 15 bases between. This CDR3 region has 15 residues. Germline V gene sequence: CDR1 MRHNA, CDR2 SNTAGT. DNA of the CDR3: TGTGCCAGCAGTGACGGTGCAGGGGAGGGGAATGAGCAGTTCTTC. Protein: CASSDGAGEGNEQFF.

V is TRBV5-1 and J is TRBJ2-5; D gene unclear. The V end lost 4 bases, the J end lost 5 bases, and 15 bases lay between the germline ends. CDR3 length equals 14 residues. Germline assignment: CDR1 SGHRS and CDR2 YFSETQ. The CDR3 region is CASSPNTVLETQYF. In nucleotides, the CDR3 is TGCGCCAGCAGCCCCAACACAGTGTTGGAGACCCAGTACTTC.

This clonotype was counted between two and nine times. A much bigger clone sits one base away, suggesting this may be a read error. This chain joins TRBV5-1 and TRBJ2-3, with D possibly being TRBD1 or TRBD2 (6 bases each). The V and J ends lost 5 bases and 5 bases respectively, with 12 bases between them. The CDR3 loop spans 13 amino acids. Per germline, CDR1 SGHRS and CDR2 YFSETQ. The CDR3 DNA sequence: TGCGCCAGCAGAAGGGGGGCCCTAGATACGCAGTATTTT. It codes for CASRRGALDTQYF.

This clonotype was counted at least ten times. The gene calls are TRBV6-2 or TRBV6-3 and TRBJ1-1; 9 positions match TRBD1. The V and J ends lost 5 bases and 3 bases, in that order; junction bases with no gene match: 10. There are 16 residues in the CDR3. The V gene's germline CDR1 is MNHEY and CDR2 SVGEGT. The CDR3 DNA reads TGTGCCAGCAGTCCCCGGACAGGGGCTAGAGACACTGAAGCTTTCTTT. Translating it yields CASSPRTGARDTEAFF.

This clonotype was detected many times. DNA for the CDR3: TGTGCCACCAGCAGTGACTCCAGCACAGATACGCAGTATTTT. This sequence encodes CATSSDSSTDTQYF. This chain links TRBV15 with TRBJ2-3; unclear D gene. Looked up from germline, CDR1 is LNHNV and CDR2 is YYDKDF (reference sequence). Trimming cost V 3 bases and J 0 bases, with 7 bases left between them. The CDR3 is 14 residues long.

The chain joins TRBV12-3 or TRBV12-4 to TRBJ2-2; D may be TRBD1 (5 bases). Trimming left V 5 bases short and J 9 bases short, with 13 bases between. The CDR3 covers 13 residues. The CDR3 sequence: CASSQQQGRELFF. The CDR3 DNA reads TGTGCCAGCAGTCAGCAGCAGGGCCGGGAGCTGTTTTTT.

This clonotype was found many times. The V call is TRBV4-3, the J call TRBJ2-7; TRBD2 matches at 9 bases. The CDR3 is 15 residues long. Trimming took 4 bases from V and 3 from J; bases not matched to a gene: 7. Looked up from germline, CDR1 is LGHNA and CDR2 is YSLEER. The CDR3 protein is CASSPKRGAHYEQYF. The CDR3 DNA follows: TGCGCCAGCAGCCCGAAGCGGGGGGCACACTACGAGCAGTACTTC.

This clonotype was counted at least ten times. This rearrangement joins TRBV7-6 to TRBJ2-7; TRBD2 agrees at 9 bases. CDR3 size: 15 residues. The V gene's germline CDR1 is SGHVS and CDR2 FNYEAQ. The J segment lost 7 bases and the V segment lost 1 base, leaving 8 bases of the junction unmatched. CDR3 region: CASSLGGGGAGEQYF. In DNA form, the CDR3 reads TGTGCCAGCAGCTTAGGCGGCGGGGGGGCTGGAGAGCAGTACTTC. Together with reference TRBV7-6 and TRBJ2-7, the CDR3 gives the full variable domain: GAGVSQSPRYKVTKRGQDVALRCDPISGHVSLYWYRQALGQGPEFLTYFNYEAQQDKSGLPNDRFSAERPEGSISTLTIQRTEQRDSAMYRCASSLGGGGAGEQYFGPGTRLTVT.

At least ten counts were recorded for this clonotype. This rearrangement joins TRBV29-1 to TRBJ1-1; TRBD1 matches 10 bases. The CDR3 spans 14 residues. V was clipped by 6 bases and J by 6 bases; unmatched bases: 10. The germline V gene encodes CDR1 SQVTM and CDR2 ANQGSEA. The CDR3 DNA reads TGCAGCGTCCGCCGGGACAGGGGATTCTCTGAAGCTTTCTTT. Translating it yields CSVRRDRGFSEAFF.

The chain recombines TRBV19 with TRBJ2-1; 7 nucleotides line up with TRBD2. Germline V gene data show CDR1 as LNHDA and CDR2 as SQIVND (reference sequence). The CDR3 runs 15 residues. J was trimmed by 6 bases and V by 6 bases; bases with no gene match: 11. The CDR3 DNA follows: TGTGCCAGTAGGATTGGGAGGGCCCAAGGCAATGAGCAGTTCTTC. The encoded protein is CASRIGRAQGNEQFF.

This clonotype was counted between two and nine times. V and J are TRBV10-1 and TRBJ2-3; no clear D gene. Trimming left V 4 bases short and J 3 bases short, with 8 bases between. This CDR3 is built from 13 residues. In germline, CDR1 is WNHNN, CDR2 SYGVQD (reference sequence). CDR3 sequence reads: CASSARATDTQYF. The DNA of the CDR3 is TGCGCCAGCAGTGCTAGGGCTACAGATACGCAGTATTTT.

This clonotype came up many times. V usage is TRBV6-2 or TRBV6-3 and J usage is TRBJ2-1; 11 bases agree with TRBD2. The CDR3 is made up of 15 amino acids. Germline V gene sequence: CDR1 MNHEY, CDR2 SVGEGT. V was clipped by 5 bases and J by 3 bases; unmatched bases: 3. The CDR3 reads CASSPLAGVYNEQFF. CDR3 in DNA: TGTGCCAGCAGTCCACTAGCGGGAGTCTACAATGAGCAGTTCTTC.

This clonotype was recorded many times. The chain carries TRBV7-9 and TRBJ1-4; 9 nucleotides line up with TRBD1. The CDR3 contains 20 residues. Germline CDR1 reads SEHNR; CDR2 reads FQNEAQ (reference sequence). V lost 5 bases, J lost 4 bases, and 20 bases stayed unmatched. The CDR3 coding sequence is TGTGCCAGCAGCAAACATAAAAAACAGGGGGCCCGGGCAGTTAATGAAAAACTGTTTTTT. It specifies CASSKHKKQGARAVNEKLFF.

The chain recombines TRBV5-1 with TRBJ2-3; D unresolved. From germline, CDR1 is SGHRS and CDR2 YFSETQ. V dropped 4 bases and J dropped 8 bases, with 11 bases sitting between them. The CDR3 totals 12 residues. CDR3 loop: CASSRDGRTQYF. As DNA, the CDR3 is TGCGCCAGCAGCCGTGACGGGCGTACGCAGTATTTT.

Ten or more counts support this clonotype. The rearrangement uses TRBV7-2 and TRBJ2-7, with no clear D. V lost 4 bases to trimming and J lost 3 bases, with 10 bases between them. Germline CDR1 is SGHTA and CDR2 is FQGNSA. This CDR3 is 13 amino acids long. CDR3 DNA sequence: TGTGCCAGCAGCTCTAGACCCGACTACGAGCAGTACTTC. Translated: CASSSRPDYEQYF. Full variable domain (rest looked up from reference TRBV7-2 and TRBJ2-7): GAGVSQSPSNKVTEKGKDVELRCDPISGHTALYWYRQSLGQGLEFLIYFQGNSAPDKSGLPSDRFSAERTGGSVSTLTIQRTQQEDSAVYLCASSSRPDYEQYFGPGTRLTVT.

The chain links TRBV3-1 to TRBJ2-1, with D unresolved. The length of the CDR3 is 12 residues. V gave up 1 base and J gave up 11 bases, with 9 bases separating them. CDR1 is LGHDT, CDR2 YNNKEL, per germline (reference sequence). CDR3 DNA: TGTGCCAGCAGCCAAGGAGCCGGCCAGCAGTTCTTC. It translates to CASSQGAGQQFF.

Worth noting for this clonotype: A much larger clone lies one base from this, so it may be a read error. The chain employs TRBV7-8 and TRBJ2-1; D not certain. This CDR3 region has 11 residues. The ends were cut back, 4 bases at V and 13 bases at J, with 11 bases in the middle. Germline assignment: CDR1 SGHVS and CDR2 FQNEAQ. CDR3 sequence (DNA): TGTGCCAGCAGCTCAGGACCACCACAGTTCTTC. Amino acid sequence: CASSSGPPQFF.

The V call is TRBV21-1, the J call TRBJ1-5; TRBD1, the table's D call, was not compared with the DNA. TRBV21-1 is given as a pseudogene. The CDR3 sequence is 13 residues long. This CDR3 is CASWTGGNQPQHF. The CDR3 DNA reads TGTGCCAGCTGGACAGGGGGCAATCAGCCCCAGCATTTT.

This clonotype was counted ten times or more. V and J are TRBV11-3 and TRBJ2-3; possibly TRBD2 for D (6 bases). The CDR3 has 15 residues. The V end lost 1 base, the J end lost 6 bases, and 14 bases lay between the germline ends. CDR1 is SGHNT and CDR2 is YENEEA in the germline V gene. CDR3 loop: CASSLGAGPVDTQYF. DNA for the CDR3: TGTGCCAGCAGCTTAGGGGCGGGACCCGTCGATACGCAGTATTTT.

The table lists this clonotype with many counts. This rearrangement joins TRBV7-2 to TRBJ2-5; D is uncertain. Between the trimmed V and J ends, which lost 2 bases and 3 bases, there was a span of 7 bases. The CDR3 has 13 residues. The V gene's germline CDR1 is SGHTA and CDR2 FQGNSA. The CDR3 spells CASSLFGKETQYF. The CDR3, as DNA: TGTGCCAGCAGCTTATTTGGGAAAGAGACCCAGTACTTC.

Ten or more counts support this clonotype. The J gene is TRBJ2-3, the V gene TRBV5-1, with no clear D. The CDR3 consists of 14 residues. Germline V CDR1 and CDR2: SGHRS, YFSETQ. The ends were cut back, 0 bases at V and 2 bases at J, with 7 bases in the middle. The CDR3 protein is CASSLGVITDTQYF. CDR3 DNA sequence: TGCGCCAGCAGCTTGGGGGTCATCACAGATACGCAGTATTTT.

This clonotype was seen many times. The chain has TRBV12-3 or TRBV12-4 and TRBJ1-2; 7 bases are a match to TRBD1. Trimming took 6 bases from V and 0 from J; bases not matched to a gene: 4. The CDR3 runs to 14 residues. The CDR3 loop reads CASSRQGTNYGYTF. CDR3 nucleotide sequence: TGTGCCAGCAGCAGACAGGGAACTAACTATGGCTACACCTTC.